This T cell receptor (beta chain) was found in a study of T cell responses to AZD1222 COVID-19 vaccine. Trimming removed 8 bases at V and 4 bases at J, with 14 bases between. Germline V gives CDR1 SGHTA, CDR2 FQGTGA. This CDR3 is built from 14 residues. Only in-frame clones appear in the TCRdb table, and some are missing; sequencing was by immunoSEQ multiplex PCR. The sample contains 74,000 or so clones, approximately 85% of which appear only once. Concerning this clone: Its antigen is unknown.

Study-level findings and limits: Spike-specific TCR depth and breadth grew after two AZD1222 doses. Most donors were white British and more were female, and clonal diversity was possibly underestimated.

This sequence joins TRBV7-3 and TRBJ2-2, with D perhaps TRBD1 (6 bases). The source is an adult in good health. The sequencing here drew on peripheral blood, taken on day 0 of AZD1222 vaccination. The CDR3 DNA reads as TGTGCCAGCTCTAGACAGGCGATCACCGGGGAGCTGTTTTTT. Translating it yields CASSRQAITGELFF. The whole variable domain, remainder taken from reference TRBV7-3 and TRBJ2-2, is GAGVSQTPSNKVTEKGKYVELRCDPISGHTALYWYRQSLGQGPEFLIYFQGTGAADDSGLPNDRFFAVRPEGSVSTLKIQRTERGDSAVYLCASSRQAITGELFFGEGSRLTVL.